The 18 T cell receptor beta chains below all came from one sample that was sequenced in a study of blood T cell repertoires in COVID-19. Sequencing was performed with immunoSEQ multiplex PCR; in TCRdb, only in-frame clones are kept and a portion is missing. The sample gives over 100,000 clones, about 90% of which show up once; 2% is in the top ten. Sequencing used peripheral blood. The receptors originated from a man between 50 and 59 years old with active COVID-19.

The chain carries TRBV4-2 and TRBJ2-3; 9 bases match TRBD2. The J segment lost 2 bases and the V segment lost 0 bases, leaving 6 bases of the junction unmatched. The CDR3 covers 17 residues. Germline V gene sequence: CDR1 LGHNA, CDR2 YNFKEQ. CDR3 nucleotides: TGTGCCAGCAGCCAAGAGACGAGCGGGGGGTACACAGATACGCAGTATTTT. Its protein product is CASSQETSGGYTDTQYF.

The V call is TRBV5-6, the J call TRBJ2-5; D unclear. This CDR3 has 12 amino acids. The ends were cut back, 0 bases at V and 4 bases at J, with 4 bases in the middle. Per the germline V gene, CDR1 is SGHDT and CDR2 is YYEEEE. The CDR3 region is CASSLGLETQYF. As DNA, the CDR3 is TGTGCCAGCAGCTTGGGACTAGAGACCCAGTACTTC.

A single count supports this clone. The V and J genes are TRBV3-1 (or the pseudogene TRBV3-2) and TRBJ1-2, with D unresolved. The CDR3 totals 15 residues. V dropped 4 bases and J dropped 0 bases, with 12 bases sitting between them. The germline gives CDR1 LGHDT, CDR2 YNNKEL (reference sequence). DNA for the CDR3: TGTGCCAGCAGCCCCGGAGGAGGGCCTAACTATGGCTACACCTTC. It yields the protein CASSPGGGPNYGYTF.

This CDR3 is CASSLYRAKQYF. CDR3 in DNA: TGTGCCAGCAGTTTGTACAGGGCTAAACAGTACTTC. The genes are TRBV28 and TRBJ2-7; a weak D match, TRBD1 (6 bases). This CDR3 spans 12 amino acids. The germline gives CDR1 MDHEN, CDR2 SYDVKM. V lost 3 bases and J lost 10, with 13 bases in between.

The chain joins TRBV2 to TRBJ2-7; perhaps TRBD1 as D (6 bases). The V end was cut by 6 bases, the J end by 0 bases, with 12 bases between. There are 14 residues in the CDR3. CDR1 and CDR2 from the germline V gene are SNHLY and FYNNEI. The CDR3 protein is CASRFRGSSYEQYF. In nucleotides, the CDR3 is TGTGCCAGCAGGTTCAGGGGTAGCTCCTACGAGCAGTACTTC.

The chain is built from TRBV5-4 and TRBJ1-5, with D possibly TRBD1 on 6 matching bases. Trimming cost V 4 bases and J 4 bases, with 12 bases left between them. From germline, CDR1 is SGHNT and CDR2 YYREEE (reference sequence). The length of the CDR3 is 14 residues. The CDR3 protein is CASSKDRDNQPQHF. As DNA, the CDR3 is TGTGCCAGCAGCAAGGACAGAGATAATCAGCCCCAGCATTTT.

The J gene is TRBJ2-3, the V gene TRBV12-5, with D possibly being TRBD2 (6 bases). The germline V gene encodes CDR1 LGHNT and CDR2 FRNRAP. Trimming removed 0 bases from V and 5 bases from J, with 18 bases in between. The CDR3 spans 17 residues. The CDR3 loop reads CASGLVGGIFGGDTQYF. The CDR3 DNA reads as TGTGCTAGTGGTTTGGTTGGGGGGATCTTCGGCGGAGATACGCAGTATTTT.

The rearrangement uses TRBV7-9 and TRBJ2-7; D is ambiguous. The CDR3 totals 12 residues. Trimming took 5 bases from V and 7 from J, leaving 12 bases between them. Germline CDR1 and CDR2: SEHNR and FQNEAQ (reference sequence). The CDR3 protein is CASSLVNAEQYF. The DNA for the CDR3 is TGTGCCAGCAGCCTCGTTAACGCGGAGCAGTACTTC.

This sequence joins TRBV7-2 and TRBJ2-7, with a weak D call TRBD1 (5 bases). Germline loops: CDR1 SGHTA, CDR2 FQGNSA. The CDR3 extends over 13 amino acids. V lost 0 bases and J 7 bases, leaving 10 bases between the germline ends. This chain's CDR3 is CASSLATDAEQYF. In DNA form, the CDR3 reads TGTGCCAGCAGCTTAGCGACAGACGCGGAGCAGTACTTC. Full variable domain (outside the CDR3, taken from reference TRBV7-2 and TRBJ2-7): GAGVSQSPSNKVTEKGKDVELRCDPISGHTALYWYRQSLGQGLEFLIYFQGNSAPDKSGLPSDRFSAERTGGSVSTLTIQRTQQEDSAVYLCASSLATDAEQYFGPGTRLTVT.

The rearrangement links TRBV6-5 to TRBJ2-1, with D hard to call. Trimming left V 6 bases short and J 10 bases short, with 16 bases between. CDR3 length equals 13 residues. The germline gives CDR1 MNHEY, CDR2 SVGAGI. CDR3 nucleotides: TGTGCCAGCAGGACTCCGGCGACGGAGGAGCAGTTCTTC. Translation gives CASRTPATEEQFF.

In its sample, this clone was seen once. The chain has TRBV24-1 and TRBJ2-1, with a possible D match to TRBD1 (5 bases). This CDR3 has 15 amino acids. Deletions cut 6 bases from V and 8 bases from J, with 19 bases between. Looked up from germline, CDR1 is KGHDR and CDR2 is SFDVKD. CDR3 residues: CATSSAQALNDEQFF. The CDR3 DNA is TGTGCCACCAGTTCGGCACAGGCCCTTAATGATGAGCAGTTCTTC.

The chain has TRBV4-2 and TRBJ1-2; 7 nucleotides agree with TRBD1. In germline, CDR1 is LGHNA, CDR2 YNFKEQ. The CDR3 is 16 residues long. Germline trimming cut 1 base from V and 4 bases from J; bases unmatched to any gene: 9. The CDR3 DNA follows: TGTGCCAGCAGCCAAGTATCCAAGGACAGGCTCTATGGCTACACCTTC. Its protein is CASSQVSKDRLYGYTF.

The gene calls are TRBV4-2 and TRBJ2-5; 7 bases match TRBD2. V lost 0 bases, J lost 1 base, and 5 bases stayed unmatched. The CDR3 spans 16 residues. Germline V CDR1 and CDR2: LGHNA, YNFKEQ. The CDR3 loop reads CASSQDGRGTQETQYF. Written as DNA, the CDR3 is TGTGCCAGCAGCCAAGACGGGCGGGGGACCCAAGAGACCCAGTACTTC.

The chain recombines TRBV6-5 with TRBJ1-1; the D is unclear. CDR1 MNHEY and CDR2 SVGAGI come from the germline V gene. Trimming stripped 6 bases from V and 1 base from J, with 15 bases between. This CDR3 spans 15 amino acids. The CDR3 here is CASRRQTLGNTEAFF. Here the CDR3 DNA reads TGTGCCAGCAGAAGACAAACCCTGGGGAACACTGAAGCTTTCTTT.

As DNA, the CDR3 is TGTGCCAGCAGCGCACGAGGGTTATCCACCGGGGAGCTGTTTTTT. The encoded protein is CASSARGLSTGELFF. This rearrangement joins TRBV5-8 to TRBJ2-2; D possibly corresponds to TRBD2 (5 bases). Germline V gene sequence: CDR1 SGHTS, CDR2 YDEGEE. V lost 4 bases and J lost 4, with 14 bases in between. The CDR3 totals 15 residues.

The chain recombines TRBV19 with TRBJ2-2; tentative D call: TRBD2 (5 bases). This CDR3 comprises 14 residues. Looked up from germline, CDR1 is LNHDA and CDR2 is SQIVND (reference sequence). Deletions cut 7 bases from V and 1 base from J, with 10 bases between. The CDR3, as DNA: TGTGCCAGTAAGTCGGGAAGGAACACCGGGGAGCTGTTTTTT. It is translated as CASKSGRNTGELFF.

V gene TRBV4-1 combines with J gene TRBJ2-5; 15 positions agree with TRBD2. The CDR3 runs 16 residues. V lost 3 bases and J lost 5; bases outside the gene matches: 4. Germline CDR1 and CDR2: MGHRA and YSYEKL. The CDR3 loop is CASSQGLAGGLETQYF. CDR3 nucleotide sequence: TGCGCCAGCAGCCAGGGACTAGCGGGGGGCCTTGAGACCCAGTACTTC.

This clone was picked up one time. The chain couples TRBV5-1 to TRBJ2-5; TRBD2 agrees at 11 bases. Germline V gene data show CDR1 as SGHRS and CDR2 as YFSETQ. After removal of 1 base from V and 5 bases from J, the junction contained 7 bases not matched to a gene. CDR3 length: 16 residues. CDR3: CASSLSSGGARETQYF. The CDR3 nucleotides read TGCGCCAGCAGCTTGAGTAGCGGGGGGGCGCGGGAGACCCAGTACTTC.